This TCR beta chain was observed in a study of CD8+ T cells in alopecia areata. Study-wide context: Oral tofacitinib (5 to 10 mg twice daily) was administered to treated patients.

Researchers took lesional scalp punch biopsies and peripheral blood from people who were alopecia areata patients. RNA was extracted and reverse transcribed into cDNA as the sequencing template. Profiled with immunoSEQ multiplex PCR; TCRdb holds only in-frame clones, not every one. Found here are under 250,000 clones, 57% of them singletons; the top ten hold 0.4% to 0.55%. V was cut by 4 bases and J by 2 bases, with 12 bases left in between. The CDR3 extends over 15 amino acids. Germline V gene lookup returns CDR1 SNHLY and CDR2 FYNNEI. The V and J genes are TRBV2 and TRBJ2-4, with a possible D match to TRBD2 (5 bases). Here the sequenced sample was CD4+ T cells sorted from blood, taken at week 0. The origin of this receptor is a human donor with alopecia areata. CDR3 coding DNA: TGTGCCAGCAGTGTGGGAGAACAACCCAAAAACATTCAGTACTTC. Amino acid sequence: CASSVGEQPKNIQYF.